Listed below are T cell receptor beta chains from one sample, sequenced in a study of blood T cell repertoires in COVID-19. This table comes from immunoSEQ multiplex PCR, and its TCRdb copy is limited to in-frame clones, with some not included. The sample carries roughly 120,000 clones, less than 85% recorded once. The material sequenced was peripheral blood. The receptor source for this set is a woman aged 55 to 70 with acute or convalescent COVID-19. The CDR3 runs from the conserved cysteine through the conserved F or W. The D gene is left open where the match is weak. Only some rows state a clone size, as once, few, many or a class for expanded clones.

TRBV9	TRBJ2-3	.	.	CASSVFNTDTQYF	TGTGCCAGCAGCGTATTTAACACAGATACGCAGTATTTT
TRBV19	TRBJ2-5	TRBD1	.	CASRDRPQETQYF	TGTGCCAGTAGGGACAGGCCCCAAGAGACCCAGTACTTC
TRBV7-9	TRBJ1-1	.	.	CASSLDAGTEAFF	TGTGCCAGCAGCTTAGATGCCGGGACTGAAGCTTTCTTT
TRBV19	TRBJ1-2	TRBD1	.	CASTEQGSYGYTF	TGTGCCAGTACCGAACAGGGGAGCTATGGCTACACCTTC
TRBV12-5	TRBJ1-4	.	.	CASGSTEGLREKLFF	TGTGCTAGTGGATCGACCGAGGGTTTACGAGAAAAACTGTTTTTT
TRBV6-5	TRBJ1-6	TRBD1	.	CASSLQGATNSPLHF	TGTGCCAGCAGTTTACAGGGGGCTACGAATTCACCCCTCCACTTT
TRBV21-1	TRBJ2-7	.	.	CASSKRALSPQRPSYEQYF	TGTGCCAGCAGCAAACGGGCGCTGTCCCCTCAGCGGCCCTCCTACGAGCAGTACTTC
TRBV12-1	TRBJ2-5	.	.	CASSLAHRSPRRWTQYF	TGTGCCAGCAGCTTGGCCCACAGGAGCCCTAGGAGATGGACCCAGTACTTC
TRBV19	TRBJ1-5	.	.	CASRPEQGRQPQHF	TGTGCCAGTCGCCCTGAGCAGGGTCGACAGCCCCAGCATTTT
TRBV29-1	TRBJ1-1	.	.	CSVGLEGDTEAFF	TGCAGCGTTGGCCTAGAAGGGGACACTGAAGCTTTCTTT
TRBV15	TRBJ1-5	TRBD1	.	CATSRGQGNQPQHF	TGTGCCACCAGCAGAGGACAGGGGAATCAGCCCCAGCATTTT
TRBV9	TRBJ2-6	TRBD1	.	CASSTGGAAGANVLTF	TGTGCCAGCAGTACAGGGGGCGCAGCTGGGGCCAACGTCCTGACTTTC
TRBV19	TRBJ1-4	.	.	CASSSNSGTGNEKLFF	TGTGCCAGTAGTAGCAACAGCGGGACGGGGAATGAAAAACTGTTTTTT
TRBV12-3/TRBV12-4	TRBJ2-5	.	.	CASSGSETQYF	TGTGCCAGTTCGGGGAGCGAGACCCAGTACTTC
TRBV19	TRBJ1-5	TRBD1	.	CASSDREEPQHF	TGTGCCAGTTCCGACAGGGAGGAGCCCCAGCATTTT
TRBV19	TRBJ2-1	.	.	CASSVRGFDEQFF	TGTGCCAGTAGTGTACGGGGGTTCGATGAGCAGTTCTTC
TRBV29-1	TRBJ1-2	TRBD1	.	CSLPGGGTGGGNYGYTF	TGCAGCCTCCCCGGAGGAGGGACAGGGGGAGGCAACTATGGCTACACCTTC
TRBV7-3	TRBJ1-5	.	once	CASSLNGGQVSNQPQHF	TGTGCCAGCAGCTTAAACGGTGGGCAGGTTAGCAATCAGCCCCAGCATTTT
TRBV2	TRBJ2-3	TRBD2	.	CASSAGTSGGAPDTQYF	TGTGCCAGCAGCGCGGGGACTAGCGGGGGGGCCCCAGATACGCAGTATTTT
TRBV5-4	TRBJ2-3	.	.	CASSLVTFQGLTDTQYF	TGTGCCAGCAGCTTGGTCACCTTCCAGGGGCTCACAGATACGCAGTATTTT
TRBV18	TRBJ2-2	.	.	CASSPPNALKTGELFF	TGTGCCAGCTCACCACCTAATGCCCTAAAAACCGGGGAGCTGTTTTTT
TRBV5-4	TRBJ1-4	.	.	CASSRRGDEKLFF	TGTGCCAGCAGCCGCCGGGGAGATGAAAAACTGTTTTTT
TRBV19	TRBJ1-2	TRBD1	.	CASASDREGSGYTF	TGTGCCAGCGCTTCGGACAGGGAAGGGTCGGGCTACACCTTC
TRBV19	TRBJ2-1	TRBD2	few	CASSPGLAGVEQFF	TGTGCCAGTAGTCCGGGACTAGCGGGGGTGGAGCAGTTCTTC
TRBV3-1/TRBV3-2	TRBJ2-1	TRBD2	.	CASSQEPAGYNEQFF	TGTGCCAGCAGCCAAGAACCAGCGGGGTACAATGAGCAGTTCTTC